The rows below give T cell receptor beta chains drawn from one sample of a study of T cells in Graves' hyperthyroidism and ophthalmopathy. Using its own MiXCR run on the multiplex PCR reads, TCRdb lists one record per CDR3 protein. The repertoire holds under 600,000 distinct CDR3 sequences, with roughly 16% as singletons. The specimen sequenced was blood. Receptors were obtained from a woman aged 40 to 55 with Graves' ophthalmopathy. Each CDR3 is given with its conserved first and last residue. A D gene is named only where the DNA matches it firmly. The size field is filled for only some rows; it gives once, few, many or a size class.

v_gene: TRBV2
abundance: many
d_gene: -
j_gene: TRBJ2-7
CDR3aa: CASSNIGEQYF
CDR3nt: TGTGCCAGCAGTAACATCGGGGAGCAGTACTTC

v_gene: TRBV11-2
abundance: many
d_gene: -
j_gene: TRBJ2-5
CDR3aa: CASSLDRNQETQYF
CDR3nt: TGTGCCAGCAGCTTAGACAGGAACCAAGAGACCCAGTACTTC

v_gene: TRBV28
abundance: many
d_gene: -
j_gene: TRBJ2-3
CDR3aa: CASTRMISTDTQYF
CDR3nt: TGTGCCAGCACCAGAATGATAAGCACAGATACGCAGTATTTT

v_gene: TRBV6-1
abundance: -
d_gene: TRBD1
j_gene: TRBJ1-2
CDR3aa: CASIQQGPSSNYGYTF
CDR3nt: TGTGCCAGCATTCAACAGGGGCCTTCATCTAACTATGGCTACACCTTC

v_gene: TRBV12-3/TRBV12-4
abundance: many
d_gene: -
j_gene: TRBJ2-5
CDR3aa: CASSPRSGRVQETQYF
CDR3nt: TGTGCCAGCAGTCCCCGCTCGGGCAGGGTCCAAGAGACCCAGTACTTC

v_gene: TRBV20-1
abundance: many
d_gene: -
j_gene: TRBJ1-2
CDR3aa: CSARESTGLGYGYTF
CDR3nt: TGCAGTGCTAGAGAGTCTACAGGGCTGGGCTATGGCTACACCTTC

v_gene: TRBV12-3/TRBV12-4
abundance: many
d_gene: -
j_gene: TRBJ2-1
CDR3aa: CASSSQGYNEQFF
CDR3nt: TGTGCCAGCAGTTCCCAGGGGTACAATGAGCAGTTCTTC

v_gene: TRBV24-1
abundance: -
d_gene: TRBD2
j_gene: TRBJ2-1
CDR3aa: CATSGNPGLAGNEQFF
CDR3nt: TGTGCCACCAGTGGCAACCCGGGACTAGCGGGGAATGAGCAGTTCTTC

v_gene: TRBV3-1
abundance: -
d_gene: -
j_gene: TRBJ2-2
CDR3aa: CASSQDLPRGTLDTGELFF
CDR3nt: TGTGCCAGCAGCCAAGATTTGCCCAGGGGGACTTTAGACACCGGGGAGCTGTTTTTT

v_gene: TRBV6-1
abundance: many
d_gene: TRBD1
j_gene: TRBJ1-3
CDR3aa: CASSQGGPGNTIYF
CDR3nt: TGTGCCAGCAGCCAAGGGGGCCCTGGAAACACCATATATTTT

v_gene: TRBV18
abundance: many
d_gene: -
j_gene: TRBJ2-5
CDR3aa: CASSPPAAQETQYF
CDR3nt: TGTGCCAGCTCACCACCGGCAGCCCAAGAGACCCAGTACTTC

v_gene: TRBV2
abundance: many
d_gene: -
j_gene: TRBJ2-1
CDR3aa: CASSPGSLEQFF
CDR3nt: TGTGCCAGCAGCCCGGGCTCCCTTGAGCAGTTCTTC

v_gene: TRBV5-1
abundance: -
d_gene: -
j_gene: TRBJ2-3
CDR3aa: CASSSDGDSTDTQYF
CDR3nt: TGCGCCAGCAGCTCCGATGGGGACAGCACAGATACGCAGTATTTT

v_gene: TRBV20-1
abundance: many
d_gene: TRBD2
j_gene: TRBJ2-2
CDR3aa: CSATLAGEGSGELFF
CDR3nt: TGCAGTGCTACCCTAGCGGGGGAAGGCTCCGGGGAGCTGTTTTTT

v_gene: TRBV6-2/TRBV6-3
abundance: -
d_gene: -
j_gene: TRBJ2-7
CDR3aa: CASSYSQGRWTNEQYF
CDR3nt: TGTGCCAGCAGTTACAGCCAGGGAAGGTGGACAAACGAGCAGTACTTC

v_gene: TRBV27
abundance: -
d_gene: TRBD1
j_gene: TRBJ2-1
CDR3aa: CASSLSMRTGWVIGDEQFF
CDR3nt: TGTGCCAGCAGTTTATCGATGCGGACAGGGTGGGTGATTGGCGATGAGCAGTTCTTC

v_gene: TRBV20-1
abundance: -
d_gene: -
j_gene: TRBJ1-2
CDR3aa: CSATAWGPNYGYTF
CDR3nt: TGCAGTGCTACTGCTTGGGGACCTAACTATGGCTACACCTTC

v_gene: TRBV7-9
abundance: -
d_gene: TRBD1
j_gene: TRBJ2-5
CDR3aa: CASKGTGGIQETQYF
CDR3nt: TGTGCCAGCAAGGGAACAGGGGGTATCCAAGAGACCCAGTACTTC

v_gene: TRBV28
abundance: many
d_gene: TRBD2
j_gene: TRBJ2-5
CDR3aa: CASSFPLAGVLEETQYF
CDR3nt: TGTGCCAGCAGTTTCCCACTAGCGGGAGTATTAGAAGAGACCCAGTACTTC

v_gene: TRBV2
abundance: many
d_gene: TRBD1
j_gene: TRBJ2-3
CDR3aa: CAGASLGQTDTQYF
CDR3nt: TGTGCCGGAGCAAGCCTGGGACAGACAGATACGCAGTATTTT

v_gene: TRBV12-3/TRBV12-4
abundance: many
d_gene: TRBD1
j_gene: TRBJ1-2
CDR3aa: CASSPTGEGYGYTF
CDR3nt: TGTGCCAGCAGTCCCACAGGGGAGGGCTATGGCTACACCTTC

v_gene: TRBV7-9
abundance: many
d_gene: -
j_gene: TRBJ1-1
CDR3aa: CASSPWRDTEAFF
CDR3nt: TGTGCCAGCTCACCTTGGCGAGACACTGAAGCTTTCTTT